Detailed here is one T cell receptor (beta chain). Per the authors' pipeline: Amplification from reference gene primers served as the basis for estimated nucleated cell counts. Sequenced by immunoSEQ multiplex PCR; TCRdb stores in-frame clones only, minus some. The DNA was the basis for D and trimming; V, J and clone size are from that table. The sample has about 160,000 clones; under 95% are singletons. This sample is drawn from a study of blood T cell repertoires in COVID-19. This receptor was identified in a man younger than 35 with acute or convalescent COVID-19. The sample consisted of peripheral blood.

DNA of the CDR3: TGTGCCAGCAGTTACTCGGGGACTAGCGGGGGGGGCGAGCAGTACTTC. Its translation: CASSYSGTSGGGEQYF. The chain is built from TRBV6-5 and TRBJ2-7; 16 positions match TRBD2. V lost 0 bases and J lost 6; bases outside the gene matches: 2. The CDR3 covers 16 residues. CDR1 and CDR2 from the germline V gene are MNHEY and SVGAGI.